Following are 15 T cell receptor beta chains from one sample sequenced in a study of blood T cell repertoires in COVID-19. Libraries were prepared by immunoSEQ multiplex PCR; TCRdb keeps only in-frame clonotypes and omits some of them. The sample includes 45,000 to 55,000 clones, 70% to 90% of them seen just once. Sequences were obtained from peripheral blood. Receptor source: a human donor in a cohort sampled during active COVID-19.

Written as DNA, the CDR3 is TGTGCCAGTAGTACCGACCGACACAGGGATGGCTACACCTTC. It specifies CASSTDRHRDGYTF. The chain carries TRBV19 and TRBJ1-2, with D possibly matching TRBD1 (6 bases). V was shortened by 4 bases and J by 6 bases, with 15 bases between the two germline ends. Germline CDR1 LNHDA, CDR2 SQIVND (reference sequence). The CDR3 extends over 14 amino acids.

There are a few counts of this clone. The chain recombines TRBV5-1 with TRBJ2-2, with TRBD2 as a possible D gene (7 bases). Trimming took off 0 bases at V and 4 bases at J, with 10 bases between the two ends. The CDR3 loop spans 15 amino acids. From germline, CDR1 is SGHRS and CDR2 YFSETQ. In DNA form, the CDR3 reads TGCGCCAGCAGCTTGGAGGGGGGGATCACCGGGGAGCTGTTTTTT. It is translated as CASSLEGGITGELFF.

The chain carries TRBV6-2 or TRBV6-3 and TRBJ2-3, with 13 bases fitting TRBD2. This CDR3 has 16 amino acids. Germline lookup yields CDR1 MNHEY and CDR2 SVGEGT. The trim removed 2 bases at V and 5 bases at J, leaving 4 bases unmatched. The CDR3 reads CASSYQLAGGKDTQYF. The CDR3 DNA is TGTGCCAGCAGTTACCAACTAGCGGGGGGGAAAGATACGCAGTATTTT.

The J gene is TRBJ2-2, the V gene TRBV10-3; 10 bases line up with TRBD1. The germline gives CDR1 ENHRY, CDR2 SYGVKD. V shed 9 bases, J shed 7 bases, and the junction held 5 bases outside the gene matches. There are 13 residues in the CDR3. This chain's CDR3 is CAMAGQGIGELFF. The CDR3 DNA sequence: TGTGCCATGGCGGGACAGGGGATCGGGGAGCTGTTTTTT.

The V gene is TRBV7-9, the J gene TRBJ2-3; 10 bases are shared with TRBD2. Unmatched junction bases numbered 7, after V lost 7 bases and J lost 6 bases. Looked up from germline, CDR1 is SEHNR and CDR2 is FQNEAQ (reference sequence). The CDR3 loop spans 14 amino acids. CDR3 loop: CASTRLAGADTQYF. The CDR3 DNA follows: TGTGCCAGCACTAGGCTAGCGGGGGCCGATACGCAGTATTTT.

The rearrangement joins TRBV5-4 to TRBJ2-7, with TRBD1 matching 9 bases. V was clipped by 0 bases and J by 5 bases; unmatched bases: 6. Germline V lookup: CDR1 SGHNT, CDR2 YYREEE (reference sequence). The length of the CDR3 is 15 residues. CDR3 coding DNA: TGTGCCAGCAGCTTGGAGGACAGGGGTTCCAACGAGCAGTACTTC. Amino acids: CASSLEDRGSNEQYF.

This chain links TRBV5-1 with TRBJ2-1, with TRBD1 identical over 8 bases. This CDR3 has 16 amino acids. V gave up 4 bases and J gave up 0 bases; unmatched junction bases: 6. Germline V CDR1 and CDR2: SGHRS, YFSETQ. CDR3 nucleotide sequence: TGCGCCAGCAGCGCTGGGACAGGACTCTCCTACAATGAGCAGTTCTTC. Translated: CASSAGTGLSYNEQFF.

This clone has only one observation. This chain joins TRBV6-2 or TRBV6-3 and TRBJ1-6; 7 nucleotides align to TRBD1. The germline V gene encodes CDR1 MNHEY and CDR2 SVGEGT. V shed 4 bases, J shed 10 bases, and the junction held 4 bases outside the gene matches. This CDR3 comprises 13 residues. The CDR3 bases are TGTGCCAGCAGTTTAGGGGGCAACTCACCCCTCCACTTT. Translation: CASSLGGNSPLHF.

The rearrangement links TRBV7-8 to TRBJ1-6; D might be TRBD1 (5 bases). The V gene lost 5 bases and the J gene lost 9 bases, with 14 bases spanning the gap. Germline values: CDR1 SGHVS, CDR2 FQNEAQ. The CDR3 consists of 14 residues. The CDR3 protein is CASSPTVSRSPLHF. The CDR3 nucleotides are TGTGCCAGCAGCCCGACAGTTTCGCGTTCACCCCTCCACTTT.

The gene calls are TRBV21-1 and TRBJ2-7; the table calls TRBD2, which could not be checked here. TRBV21-1 is a known pseudogene. This CDR3 contains 17 residues. CDR3 coding DNA: TGTGCCAGCAGCAAAGTTGACCGCGGGACTATGCCCTACGAGCAGTACTTC. Amino acids: CASSKVDRGTMPYEQYF.

This chain connects TRBV6-2 or TRBV6-3 to TRBJ2-3, with 11 nucleotides matching TRBD2. Trimming removed 2 bases from V and 3 bases from J; junction bases left unmatched: 1. This CDR3 contains 15 residues. Germline V gene lookup returns CDR1 MNHEY and CDR2 SVGEGT. The CDR3 protein is CASSYPSGGTDTQYF. CDR3 coding DNA: TGTGCCAGCAGTTACCCTAGCGGGGGGACAGATACGCAGTATTTT.

In its sample, this clone was seen once. This chain connects TRBV9 to TRBJ2-5; TRBD2 aligns across 13 bases. The CDR3 is 17 residues long. Trimming took 3 bases from V and 1 from J; bases not matched to a gene: 6. Germline V gene lookup returns CDR1 SGDLS and CDR2 YYNGEE. The CDR3 region is CASSAPGTSGAQETQYF. The CDR3 region has the DNA TGTGCCAGCAGCGCACCCGGGACTAGCGGGGCCCAAGAGACCCAGTACTTC.

The chain uses TRBV11-2 and TRBJ1-2; no clear D gene. The germline V gene encodes CDR1 SGHAT and CDR2 FQNNGV. The CDR3 contains 13 residues. V gave up 0 bases and J gave up 2 bases, with 4 bases separating them. CDR3 nucleotides: TGTGCCAGCAGCTTAGACGGGAACTATGGCTACACCTTC. Its translation: CASSLDGNYGYTF.

This chain connects TRBV29-1 to TRBJ2-1; 8 bases align to TRBD1. Germline V gene sequence: CDR1 SQVTM, CDR2 ANQGSEA. The ends lost 6 bases at V and 7 bases at J; junction bases unmatched: 11. The CDR3 extends over 14 amino acids. The CDR3 is CSVAGTGLRNEQFF. CDR3 sequence (DNA): TGCAGCGTCGCCGGGACAGGATTAAGGAATGAGCAGTTCTTC.

The rearrangement joins TRBV30 to TRBJ2-1; no definite D call. This CDR3 has 11 residues. V lost 2 bases and J lost 6, with 5 bases in between. Germline CDR1 is GTSNPN and CDR2 is SVGIG (reference sequence). The CDR3 region is CAWSSRNEQFF. As DNA, the CDR3 is TGTGCCTGGAGTTCTCGCAATGAGCAGTTCTTC.